The rows below give T cell receptor beta chains drawn from one sample of a study of T cells in Graves' hyperthyroidism and ophthalmopathy. TCRdb recomputed calls from the multiplex PCR reads with MiXCR, one row per CDR3 protein. The table records some 490,000 distinct CDR3 sequences, under 25% of them present only once. Sequenced input: blood. Receptor source: a woman aged 70-85 years with Graves' ophthalmopathy. Both conserved end residues are part of each CDR3. D genes are given only for firm matches. Clone size, where shown, is once, few, many, or a class for clones that have expanded.

CDR3 length: 16; clone size: -; D gene: TRBD2; V gene: TRBV3-1; J gene: TRBJ2-1; CDR3 protein: CASSQDTSGRDNEQFF; CDR3 DNA: TGTGCCAGCAGCCAAGATACTAGCGGGAGGGACAATGAGCAGTTCTTC
CDR3 length: 19; clone size: -; D gene: -; V gene: TRBV5-4; J gene: TRBJ1-1; CDR3 protein: CASSLPYGGSFIWDTEAFF; CDR3 DNA: TGTGCCAGCAGCTTGCCTTATGGGGGGTCCTTTATATGGGACACTGAAGCTTTCTTT
CDR3 length: 12; clone size: -; D gene: -; V gene: TRBV6-2/TRBV6-3; J gene: TRBJ1-2; CDR3 protein: CASTTGNYGYTF; CDR3 DNA: TGTGCCAGCACGACCGGCAACTATGGCTACACCTTC
CDR3 length: 13; clone size: -; D gene: -; V gene: TRBV2; J gene: TRBJ1-2; CDR3 protein: CASTARLNYGYTF; CDR3 DNA: TGTGCCAGCACTGCCCGACTTAACTATGGCTACACCTTC
CDR3 length: 16; clone size: -; D gene: TRBD2; V gene: TRBV6-6; J gene: TRBJ2-3; CDR3 protein: CASSYSTSGGTDTQYF; CDR3 DNA: TGTGCCAGCAGTTACTCTACTAGCGGGGGGACAGATACGCAGTATTTT
CDR3 length: 14; clone size: -; D gene: TRBD1; V gene: TRBV6-2/TRBV6-3; J gene: TRBJ1-1; CDR3 protein: CASSPGQWNTEAFF; CDR3 DNA: TGTGCCAGCAGTCCGGGACAGTGGAACACTGAAGCTTTCTTT
CDR3 length: 15; clone size: -; D gene: -; V gene: TRBV5-1; J gene: TRBJ1-1; CDR3 protein: CASISPAGGTTEAFF; CDR3 DNA: TGCGCCAGCATATCCCCAGCGGGGGGCACGACTGAAGCTTTCTTT
CDR3 length: 13; clone size: few; D gene: -; V gene: TRBV6-2/TRBV6-3; J gene: TRBJ1-3; CDR3 protein: CASRRDGGNTIYF; CDR3 DNA: TGTGCCAGCAGACGGGACGGTGGAAACACCATATATTTT
CDR3 length: 14; clone size: many; D gene: TRBD1; V gene: TRBV5-8; J gene: TRBJ1-2; CDR3 protein: CASTQNRGDYGYTF; CDR3 DNA: TGTGCCAGCACACAAAACAGGGGTGACTATGGCTACACCTTC
CDR3 length: 16; clone size: -; D gene: TRBD2; V gene: TRBV9; J gene: TRBJ2-1; CDR3 protein: CASSVDAAGAWNEQFF; CDR3 DNA: TGTGCCAGCAGCGTAGATGCGGCGGGAGCGTGGAATGAGCAGTTCTTC
CDR3 length: 14; clone size: many; D gene: -; V gene: TRBV20-1; J gene: TRBJ1-1; CDR3 protein: CSAKRPQGNTEAFF; CDR3 DNA: TGCAGTGCTAAAAGACCCCAGGGGAACACTGAAGCTTTCTTT
CDR3 length: 15; clone size: -; D gene: -; V gene: TRBV2; J gene: TRBJ2-2; CDR3 protein: CASILGGRNTGELFF; CDR3 DNA: -
CDR3 length: 15; clone size: -; D gene: -; V gene: TRBV6-2/TRBV6-3; J gene: TRBJ2-2; CDR3 protein: CASSYRTPGAGELFF; CDR3 DNA: TGTGCCAGCAGTTACCGGACCCCGGGGGCCGGGGAGCTGTTTTTT
CDR3 length: 14; clone size: few; D gene: TRBD1; V gene: TRBV12-3/TRBV12-4; J gene: TRBJ1-4; CDR3 protein: CASSLTGNNEKLFF; CDR3 DNA: TGTGCCAGCAGTTTGACAGGGAATAATGAAAAACTGTTTTTT
CDR3 length: 16; clone size: many; D gene: -; V gene: TRBV6-1; J gene: TRBJ2-5; CDR3 protein: CASRAQGRDYGETQYF; CDR3 DNA: TGTGCCAGCCGGGCACAGGGCCGGGACTACGGAGAGACCCAGTACTTC
CDR3 length: 14; clone size: many; D gene: -; V gene: TRBV6-1; J gene: TRBJ1-4; CDR3 protein: CASRARVVNEKLFF; CDR3 DNA: TGTGCCAGCAGGGCTAGGGTGGTTAATGAAAAACTGTTTTTT
CDR3 length: 14; clone size: few; D gene: -; V gene: TRBV6-1; J gene: TRBJ2-3; CDR3 protein: CASRTPGASDTQYF; CDR3 DNA: TGTGCCAGCAGAACCCCCGGGGCCTCCGATACGCAGTATTTT
CDR3 length: 16; clone size: -; D gene: TRBD1; V gene: TRBV4-1; J gene: TRBJ1-4; CDR3 protein: CASSHRLGQRYEKLFF; CDR3 DNA: TGCGCCAGCAGCCACCGCCTGGGACAGAGATATGAAAAACTGTTTTTT
CDR3 length: 13; clone size: once; D gene: -; V gene: TRBV20-1; J gene: TRBJ1-2; CDR3 protein: CSFNGGATAGYTF; CDR3 DNA: TGCAGCTTCAATGGGGGGGCTACGGCAGGCTACACCTTC
CDR3 length: 15; clone size: -; D gene: TRBD1; V gene: TRBV6-1; J gene: TRBJ2-4; CDR3 protein: CASRATGGSGNIQYF; CDR3 DNA: TGTGCCAGCAGGGCCACAGGGGGCTCGGGAAACATTCAGTACTTC
CDR3 length: 15; clone size: few; D gene: TRBD1; V gene: TRBV7-2; J gene: TRBJ2-1; CDR3 protein: CASSFDRALVDEQFF; CDR3 DNA: TGTGCCAGCAGCTTCGACAGGGCCCTGGTGGATGAGCAGTTCTTC
CDR3 length: 17; clone size: -; D gene: TRBD2; V gene: TRBV7-6; J gene: TRBJ2-5; CDR3 protein: CASSTGTSGRTQETQYF; CDR3 DNA: TGTGCCAGCAGCACCGGGACTAGCGGGAGGACCCAAGAGACCCAGTACTTC
CDR3 length: 14; clone size: -; D gene: TRBD2; V gene: TRBV18; J gene: TRBJ2-1; CDR3 protein: CATRTSGSKGEQFF; CDR3 DNA: TGTGCCACGAGGACTAGCGGGAGTAAAGGTGAGCAGTTCTTC
CDR3 length: 17; clone size: -; D gene: -; V gene: TRBV28; J gene: TRBJ1-6; CDR3 protein: CASSLFGRGAGNSPLHF; CDR3 DNA: TGTGCCAGCAGTTTATTTGGACGAGGGGCGGGGAATTCACCCCTCCACTTT
CDR3 length: 13; clone size: few; D gene: -; V gene: TRBV29-1; J gene: TRBJ1-4; CDR3 protein: CSVVGDNNEKLFF; CDR3 DNA: TGCAGCGTTGTGGGGGACAACAATGAAAAACTGTTTTTT
CDR3 length: 13; clone size: -; D gene: -; V gene: TRBV30; J gene: TRBJ1-6; CDR3 protein: CACGLIDGSPLHF; CDR3 DNA: TGTGCATGCGGACTTATAGATGGTTCACCCCTCCACTTT
CDR3 length: 14; clone size: few; D gene: TRBD2; V gene: TRBV30; J gene: TRBJ2-7; CDR3 protein: CAWSVLAGVHEQYF; CDR3 DNA: TGTGCCTGGAGTGTACTAGCGGGAGTCCACGAGCAGTACTTC
CDR3 length: 17; clone size: many; D gene: TRBD1; V gene: TRBV6-5; J gene: TRBJ1-1; CDR3 protein: CASSYSPGGMLNTEAFF; CDR3 DNA: TGTGCCAGCAGTTACTCTCCAGGGGGAATGTTGAACACTGAAGCTTTCTTT
CDR3 length: 14; clone size: -; D gene: -; V gene: TRBV20-1; J gene: TRBJ1-1; CDR3 protein: CSAEDFAGDTEAFF; CDR3 DNA: TGCAGTGCAGAGGACTTTGCCGGTGACACTGAAGCTTTCTTT
CDR3 length: 13; clone size: many; D gene: -; V gene: TRBV11-1; J gene: TRBJ2-2; CDR3 protein: CASSEGRAGELFF; CDR3 DNA: TGTGCCAGCTCCGAAGGACGAGCCGGGGAGCTGTTTTTT
CDR3 length: 17; clone size: many; D gene: TRBD1; V gene: TRBV12-3/TRBV12-4; J gene: TRBJ1-1; CDR3 protein: CASSLSVGTVWNTEAFF; CDR3 DNA: TGTGCCAGCAGTTTATCCGTCGGGACAGTGTGGAACACTGAAGCTTTCTTT
CDR3 length: 12; clone size: few; D gene: -; V gene: TRBV29-1; J gene: TRBJ2-7; CDR3 protein: CSVEGGTYEQYF; CDR3 DNA: TGCAGCGTTGAAGGCGGCACCTACGAGCAGTACTTC
CDR3 length: 13; clone size: few; D gene: -; V gene: TRBV27; J gene: TRBJ1-4; CDR3 protein: CASSPGFNEKLFF; CDR3 DNA: TGTGCCAGCAGCCCAGGGTTTAATGAAAAACTGTTTTTT
CDR3 length: 12; clone size: -; D gene: -; V gene: TRBV11-3; J gene: TRBJ2-1; CDR3 protein: CASSSVTNEQFF; CDR3 DNA: TGTGCCAGCAGCTCCGTTACCAATGAGCAGTTCTTC
CDR3 length: 15; clone size: many; D gene: -; V gene: TRBV12-3/TRBV12-4; J gene: TRBJ1-2; CDR3 protein: CASSLSPGRGEGYTF; CDR3 DNA: TGTGCCAGCAGTTTAAGTCCGGGAAGGGGTGAAGGCTACACCTTC
CDR3 length: 14; clone size: -; D gene: -; V gene: TRBV19; J gene: TRBJ2-7; CDR3 protein: CARPQGGPTYEQYF; CDR3 DNA: TGTGCCAGACCTCAGGGGGGGCCCACCTACGAGCAGTACTTC
CDR3 length: 14; clone size: many; D gene: -; V gene: TRBV7-9; J gene: TRBJ1-3; CDR3 protein: CASSLGVSGNTIYF; CDR3 DNA: TGTGCCAGCAGCCTCGGGGTCTCTGGAAACACCATATATTTT
CDR3 length: 14; clone size: many; D gene: -; V gene: TRBV12-3/TRBV12-4; J gene: TRBJ2-7; CDR3 protein: CASSSLARKYEQYF; CDR3 DNA: TGTGCCAGCAGTTCTCTAGCGCGAAAGTACGAGCAGTACTTC
CDR3 length: 13; clone size: many; D gene: -; V gene: TRBV7-2; J gene: TRBJ2-7; CDR3 protein: CASSPVPAYEQYF; CDR3 DNA: TGTGCCAGCAGCCCCGTCCCAGCCTACGAGCAGTACTTC
CDR3 length: 13; clone size: few; D gene: TRBD2; V gene: TRBV10-3; J gene: TRBJ2-1; CDR3 protein: CAIGVAGGDEQFF; CDR3 DNA: TGTGCCATCGGCGTAGCGGGAGGGGATGAGCAGTTCTTC
CDR3 length: 17; clone size: few; D gene: TRBD1; V gene: TRBV20-1; J gene: TRBJ2-7; CDR3 protein: CSARDLGQAAKSYEQYF; CDR3 DNA: TGCAGTGCTAGAGATCTGGGACAGGCCGCTAAATCCTACGAGCAGTACTTC
CDR3 length: 13; clone size: -; D gene: -; V gene: TRBV7-2; J gene: TRBJ1-2; CDR3 protein: CASSPSAGYGYTF; CDR3 DNA: TGTGCCAGCAGCCCCTCGGCGGGATATGGCTACACCTTC
CDR3 length: 14; clone size: -; D gene: -; V gene: TRBV20-1; J gene: TRBJ1-5; CDR3 protein: CSATDSTSNQPQHF; CDR3 DNA: TGCAGTGCAACGGACAGCACTAGCAATCAGCCCCAGCATTTT
CDR3 length: 15; clone size: -; D gene: TRBD1; V gene: TRBV5-1; J gene: TRBJ2-2; CDR3 protein: CASSGTGEDTGELFF; CDR3 DNA: TGCGCCAGCAGCGGGACAGGGGAGGACACCGGGGAGCTGTTTTTT
CDR3 length: 12; clone size: -; D gene: -; V gene: TRBV20-1; J gene: TRBJ1-1; CDR3 protein: CSARSGGGEAFF; CDR3 DNA: TGCAGTGCTAGGTCGGGAGGGGGTGAAGCTTTCTTT
CDR3 length: 16; clone size: -; D gene: TRBD2; V gene: TRBV13; J gene: TRBJ2-1; CDR3 protein: CASSLQASGRVDEQFF; CDR3 DNA: TGTGCCAGCAGCTTACAGGCTAGCGGGAGGGTGGATGAGCAGTTCTTC